The 20 T cell receptor beta chains given below trace back to one sample, sequenced in a study of control samples from healthy donors and cancer patients. This table comes from immunoSEQ multiplex PCR, and its TCRdb copy is limited to in-frame clones, with some not included. Of some 130,000 clones in the sample, about 92% are singletons; the top ten hold about 2.2%. What was sequenced was blood. These receptor sequences come from a woman aged 50 to 65 in good health.

The chain recombines TRBV27 with TRBJ2-5; D is unresolved. The ends were cut back, 3 bases at V and 2 bases at J, with 7 bases in the middle. Germline CDR1 is MNHEY and CDR2 is SMNVEV (reference sequence). The CDR3 runs 13 residues. This CDR3 reads CASSLVAQETQYF. CDR3 nucleotide sequence: TGTGCCAGCAGTTTGGTAGCTCAAGAGACCCAGTACTTC.

V and J are TRBV18 and TRBJ2-1; TRBD2 agrees at 13 bases. This CDR3 spans 19 amino acids. Germline assignment: CDR1 KGHSH and CDR2 LQKENI. Unmatched junction bases numbered 19, after V lost 6 bases and J lost 8 bases. CDR3 in DNA: TGTGCCAGCTCTATGTCTCGAGGACAACTAGCGGGAGGGCCCCATGAGCAGTTCTTC. This sequence encodes CASSMSRGQLAGGPHEQFF.

The chain has TRBV5-5 and TRBJ2-3; 10 positions match TRBD1. CDR1 and CDR2 from the germline V gene are SGHKS and YYEKEE (reference sequence). Trimming took 3 bases from V and 2 from J; bases not matched to a gene: 3. This CDR3 region has 15 residues. The CDR3 loop is CASSWGQGSTDTQYF. In DNA, the CDR3 is TGTGCCAGCAGCTGGGGACAGGGGTCCACAGATACGCAGTATTTT.

Comments on this clone: Sequence at one end of the junction differs from germline and may be a read error. The V call is TRBV6-6, the J call TRBJ1-5; TRBD1 might be the D (5 bases). The CDR3 length is 14 residues. Germline V gene data show CDR1 as MNHNY and CDR2 as SVGAGI (reference sequence). CDR3 nucleotide sequence: TGTACCAGCAGGGCGCCAGGTTACAATCAGCCCCAGCATTTT. It encodes CTSRAPGYNQPQHF.

This clone has just one count. As DNA, the CDR3 is TGTGCCAGCAGTGAATCTGCCAGGTTTGAAGCTTTCTTT. Its translation: CASSESARFEAFF. V is TRBV25-1 and J is TRBJ1-1; D gene unclear. The CDR3 is 13 amino acids. Trimming removed 1 base at V and 7 bases at J, with 10 bases between. Germline lookup yields CDR1 MGHDK and CDR2 SYGVNS.

For the CDR3, the DNA is TGTGCCAGCAGCTTGCCCGGACAGGGGGGGTCCTACGAGCAGTACTTC. Its translation: CASSLPGQGGSYEQYF. J is TRBJ2-7 and V is TRBV5-6, with 10 bases identical to TRBD1. CDR1 is SGHDT and CDR2 is YYEEEE in the germline V gene. The CDR3 extends over 16 amino acids. J gave up 1 base and V 1 base, and 5 bases lay outside the gene matches.

The genes are TRBV9 and TRBJ2-7, with 7 nucleotides matching TRBD1. This CDR3 is 14 amino acids long. J lost 1 base, V lost 1 base, and 2 bases had no gene match. CDR1 is SGDLS and CDR2 is YYNGEE in the germline V gene. CDR3 DNA sequence: TGTGCCAGCAGCGTACCGGGACAGTCCTACGAGCAGTACTTC. Its translation is CASSVPGQSYEQYF.

This sequence joins TRBV18 and TRBJ2-3; a possible D gene is TRBD2 (6 bases). CDR1 is KGHSH, CDR2 LQKENI, per germline. CDR3 length: 14 residues. Trimming removed 4 bases from V and 4 bases from J, with 12 bases in between. This chain's CDR3 is CASSLGLPADTQYF. The CDR3 DNA follows: TGTGCCAGCTCACTGGGACTGCCCGCAGATACGCAGTATTTT.

The chain has TRBV10-3 and TRBJ2-3; D ambiguous. Germline V lookup: CDR1 ENHRY, CDR2 SYGVKD. The CDR3 totals 11 residues. V lost 6 bases, J lost 2 bases, and 3 bases lay in between. The CDR3 region is CAIRDTDTQYF. The CDR3 nucleotides read TGTGCCATCAGAGACACAGATACGCAGTATTTT.

The chain links TRBV28 to TRBJ1-1; no clear D gene. CDR1 and CDR2 from the germline V gene are MDHEN and SYDVKM. There are 13 residues in the CDR3. V lost 5 bases to trimming and J lost 1 base, with 8 bases between them. The CDR3 loop reads CASSPVSNTEAFF. DNA for the CDR3: TGTGCCAGCAGTCCGGTATCGAACACTGAAGCTTTCTTT.

Only one count was recorded for this clone. The chain's CDR3 is CASSPVVGQPSYEQYF. CDR3 coding DNA: TGTGCCAGCTCACCGGTTGTGGGACAGCCTTCCTACGAGCAGTACTTC. The chain recombines TRBV18 with TRBJ2-7; the match to TRBD1 covers 7 bases. Looked up from germline, CDR1 is KGHSH and CDR2 is LQKENI. CDR3 length equals 16 residues. V lost 3 bases, J lost 1 base, and 9 bases stayed unmatched.

V and J are TRBV5-8 and TRBJ2-7, with D possibly being TRBD1 (5 bases). The germline gives CDR1 SGHTS, CDR2 YDEGEE. This CDR3 has 11 amino acids. The V gene lost 1 base and the J gene lost 12 bases, with 11 bases spanning the gap. In DNA form, the CDR3 reads TGTGCCAGCAGCTTGAGAAACAGGCCGTACTTC. Translated, it gives CASSLRNRPYF.

The chain employs TRBV23-1 and TRBJ2-3, with D possibly called TRBD1 or TRBD2 (5 bases each). TRBV23-1 is an open reading frame whose function is uncertain. V lost 5 bases, J lost 2 bases, and 17 bases lay in between. The CDR3 totals 16 residues. CDR3 bases: TGCGCCAGCAGTTCGCGAGTTGGGGGTATCACAGATACGCAGTATTTT. It is translated as CASSSRVGGITDTQYF.

J is TRBJ2-5 and V is TRBV6-6; TRBD2 aligns across 7 bases. Germline V lookup: CDR1 MNHNY, CDR2 SVGAGI (reference sequence). J was trimmed by 4 bases and V by 4 bases; bases with no gene match: 9. This CDR3 is 15 amino acids long. CDR3 coding DNA: TGTGCCAGCAGTTTGAGGGAGGGTGGGAGAGAGACCCAGTACTTC. This gives the protein CASSLREGGRETQYF.

The chain combines TRBV27 with TRBJ2-7; 10 bases align to TRBD1. The CDR3 covers 14 residues. Germline loops: CDR1 MNHEY, CDR2 SMNVEV (reference sequence). V gave up 3 bases and J gave up 7 bases; unmatched junction bases: 6. CDR3 in DNA: TGTGCCAGCAGTTTTCGACAGGGGGCTGGGGAGCAGTACTTC. Its protein product is CASSFRQGAGEQYF.

The chain uses TRBV30 and TRBJ2-1; no reliable D call. V was trimmed by 0 bases and J by 2 bases, leaving 5 bases between them. The CDR3 consists of 13 residues. From germline, CDR1 is GTSNPN and CDR2 SVGIG (reference sequence). CDR3 loop: CAWSVIAYNEQFF. The CDR3 DNA sequence: TGTGCCTGGAGTGTGATTGCCTACAATGAGCAGTTCTTC.

V and J are TRBV6-4 and TRBJ2-1; D may be TRBD2 (7 bases). The germline V and J ends were trimmed by 0 bases and 4 bases, with 10 bases remaining between them. The CDR3 is 15 amino acids. Germline V gene data show CDR1 as MRHNA and CDR2 as SNTAGT. CDR3 protein: CASSDSGGGYNEQFF. The CDR3 nucleotides read TGTGCCAGCAGTGACTCGGGAGGGGGTTACAATGAGCAGTTCTTC.

The CDR3 protein is CASSPLGNEQFF. CDR3 nucleotide sequence: TGCGCCAGCAGCCCTCTCGGGAATGAGCAGTTCTTC. The chain recombines TRBV4-1 with TRBJ2-1; no definite D call. The CDR3 has 12 residues. Per the germline V gene, CDR1 is MGHRA and CDR2 is YSYEKL. Trimming left V 4 bases short and J 7 bases short, with 8 bases between.

This clone appeared once. This rearrangement joins TRBV5-4 to TRBJ1-1, with D possibly matching TRBD1 (6 bases). The CDR3 has 16 amino acids. V shed 4 bases and J shed 4 bases, with 20 bases lying between them. Germline V gene data show CDR1 as SGHNT and CDR2 as YYREEE (reference sequence). The CDR3 DNA is TGTGCCAGCAGCCCGCCGAGGGGGGGCGCGATCACTGAAGCTTTCTTT. This translates into CASSPPRGGAITEAFF.

The CDR3 DNA sequence: TGTGCCAGCAGTCTCGAACGGTCCGGAAAACTGTTTTTT. Amino acid sequence: CASSLERSGKLFF. This chain uses TRBV6-6 with TRBJ1-4; D uncertain. The germline CDR1 and CDR2 sequences are MNHNY and SVGAGI (reference sequence). V lost 5 bases and J 10 bases, leaving 14 bases between the germline ends. The CDR3 totals 13 residues.